This T cell receptor beta chain came from a study of T cells in Graves' hyperthyroidism and ophthalmopathy. This clonotype was detected many times. The antigen is undetermined. Regarding the study as a whole: Expanded thyroid clonotypes (above 0.001) were mostly also found in blood. The model anticipated ophthalmopathy a median about 7 months pre-onset.

There were TCR beta CDR3 regions amplified from RNA transcripts. HTBI primers were employed in a first-round RT-PCR of the TCR CDR3. TCRdb reprocessed the multiplex PCR reads via MiXCR and lists one record per CDR3 protein. The data contain fewer than 650,000 distinct CDR3 sequences, about 46% of them singletons. Diagnosis rested on symptoms, serum thyroxine and TRAb, thyroid ultrasound, and orbital computed tomography. Sequencing was carried out using peripheral blood or thyroid tissue (not recorded which). This TCR came from an adult woman with Graves' disease, either hyperthyroidism or ophthalmopathy (not recorded which).

DNA of the CDR3: TGTGCCAGCAGCATGGGGACAGGCACCGGGGAGCTGTTTTTT. Translating it yields CASSMGTGTGELFF. V gene TRBV9 combines with J gene TRBJ2-2; 8 bases are shared with TRBD1. Germline CDR1 reads SGDLS; CDR2 reads YYNGEE. J was trimmed by 4 bases and V by 4 bases; bases with no gene match: 3. The CDR3 loop spans 14 amino acids.